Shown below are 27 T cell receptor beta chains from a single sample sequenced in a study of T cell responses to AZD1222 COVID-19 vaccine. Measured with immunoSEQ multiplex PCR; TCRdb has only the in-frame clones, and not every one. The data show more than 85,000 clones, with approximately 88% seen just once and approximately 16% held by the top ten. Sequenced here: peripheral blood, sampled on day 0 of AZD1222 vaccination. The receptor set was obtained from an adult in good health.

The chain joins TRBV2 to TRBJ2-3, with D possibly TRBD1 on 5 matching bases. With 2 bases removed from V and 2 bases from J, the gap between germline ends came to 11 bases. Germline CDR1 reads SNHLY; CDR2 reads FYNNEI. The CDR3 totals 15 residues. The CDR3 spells CASSEQGPPTDTQYF. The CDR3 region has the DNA TGTGCCAGCAGTGAACAGGGCCCCCCCACAGATACGCAGTATTTT.

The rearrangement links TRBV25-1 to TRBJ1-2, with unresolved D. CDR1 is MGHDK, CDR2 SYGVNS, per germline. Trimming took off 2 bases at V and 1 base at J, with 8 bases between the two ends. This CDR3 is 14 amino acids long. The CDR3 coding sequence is TGTGCCAGCAGTGAACAAGGTTTTAACTATGGCTACACCTTC. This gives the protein CASSEQGFNYGYTF.

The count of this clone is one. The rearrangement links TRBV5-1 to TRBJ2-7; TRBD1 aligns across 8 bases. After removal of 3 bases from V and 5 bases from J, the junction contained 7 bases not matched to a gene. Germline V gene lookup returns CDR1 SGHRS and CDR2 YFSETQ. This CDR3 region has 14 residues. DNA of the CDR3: TGCGCCAGCAGCTCGGGACCGACAGGGGACGAGCAGTACTTC. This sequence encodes CASSSGPTGDEQYF.

The DNA of the CDR3 is TGTGCCAGCAGTTTGGCCATCCTGATGGATCAGCCCCAGCATTTT. This sequence encodes CASSLAILMDQPQHF. This rearrangement joins TRBV28 to TRBJ1-5; D gene uncertain. CDR3 length: 15 amino acids. Per the germline V gene, CDR1 is MDHEN and CDR2 is SYDVKM. Deletions cut 3 bases from V and 5 bases from J, with 14 bases between.

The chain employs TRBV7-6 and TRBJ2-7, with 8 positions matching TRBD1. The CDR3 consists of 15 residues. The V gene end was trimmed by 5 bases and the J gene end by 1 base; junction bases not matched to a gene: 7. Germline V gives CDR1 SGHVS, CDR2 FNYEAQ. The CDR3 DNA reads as TGTGCCAGCAGCCTCCGACAGGGGACGTCCTACGAGCAGTACTTC. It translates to CASSLRQGTSYEQYF.

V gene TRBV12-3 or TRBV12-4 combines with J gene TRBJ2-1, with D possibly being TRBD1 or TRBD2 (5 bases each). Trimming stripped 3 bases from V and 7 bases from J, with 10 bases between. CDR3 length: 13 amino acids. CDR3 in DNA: TGTGCCAGCAGTTTGAGGGGTTTGAATGAGCAGTTCTTC. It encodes CASSLRGLNEQFF.

CDR3 DNA: TGTGCCAGCAGTGAACTCTCGGCCAGTCTTCGCTATGGCTACACCTTC. This sequence encodes CASSELSASLRYGYTF. The chain couples TRBV6-1 to TRBJ1-2; no clear D gene. Germline lookup yields CDR1 MNHNS and CDR2 SASEGT. V was shortened by 2 bases and J by 4 bases, with 17 bases between the two germline ends. The CDR3 runs to 16 residues.

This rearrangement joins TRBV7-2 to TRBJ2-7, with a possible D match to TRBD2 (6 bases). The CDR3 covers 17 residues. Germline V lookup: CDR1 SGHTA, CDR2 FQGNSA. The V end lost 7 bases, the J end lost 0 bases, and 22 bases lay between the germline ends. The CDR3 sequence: CASTFGGNRVYSYEQYF. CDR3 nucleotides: TGTGCCAGCACCTTTGGGGGGAACCGGGTTTACTCCTACGAGCAGTACTTC.

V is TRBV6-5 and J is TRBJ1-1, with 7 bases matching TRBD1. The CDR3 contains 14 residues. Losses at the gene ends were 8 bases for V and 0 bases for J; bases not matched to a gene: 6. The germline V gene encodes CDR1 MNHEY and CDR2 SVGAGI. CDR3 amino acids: CASGETGMNTEAFF. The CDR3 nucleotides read TGTGCCAGCGGGGAGACAGGGATGAACACTGAAGCTTTCTTT.

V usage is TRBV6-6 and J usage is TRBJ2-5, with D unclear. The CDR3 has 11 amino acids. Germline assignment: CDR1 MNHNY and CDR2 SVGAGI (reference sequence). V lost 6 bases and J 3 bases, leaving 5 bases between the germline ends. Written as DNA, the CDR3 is TGTGCCAGCAGCCCGGAAGAGACCCAGTACTTC. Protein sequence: CASSPEETQYF.

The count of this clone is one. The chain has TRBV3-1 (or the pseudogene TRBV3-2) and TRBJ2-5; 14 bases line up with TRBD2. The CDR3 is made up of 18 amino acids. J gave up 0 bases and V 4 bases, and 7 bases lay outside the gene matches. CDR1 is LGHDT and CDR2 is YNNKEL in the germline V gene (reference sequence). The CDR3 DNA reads TGTGCCAGCAGCCCGGGACTAGCGGGGGCTAAGTACCAAGAGACCCAGTACTTC. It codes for CASSPGLAGAKYQETQYF.

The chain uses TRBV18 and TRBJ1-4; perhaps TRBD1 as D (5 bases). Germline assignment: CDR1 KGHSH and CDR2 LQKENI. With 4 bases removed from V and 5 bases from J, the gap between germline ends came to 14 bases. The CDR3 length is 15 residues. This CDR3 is CASSLQRQTNEKLFF. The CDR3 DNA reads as TGTGCCAGCTCACTCCAGAGACAGACGAATGAAAAACTGTTTTTT.

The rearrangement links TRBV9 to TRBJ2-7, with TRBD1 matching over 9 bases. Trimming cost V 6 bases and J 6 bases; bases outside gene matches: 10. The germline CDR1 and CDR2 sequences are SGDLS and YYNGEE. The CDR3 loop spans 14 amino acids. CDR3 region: CASIPGTGSAEQYF. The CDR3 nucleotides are TGTGCCAGCATCCCCGGGACAGGGTCCGCCGAGCAGTACTTC.

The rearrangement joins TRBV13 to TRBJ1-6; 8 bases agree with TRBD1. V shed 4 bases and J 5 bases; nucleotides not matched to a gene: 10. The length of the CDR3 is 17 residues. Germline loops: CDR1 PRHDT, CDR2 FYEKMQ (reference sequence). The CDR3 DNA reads TGTGCCAGCAGCTCAGAAGACAGGGGCCCCAATAATTCACCCCTCCACTTT. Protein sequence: CASSSEDRGPNNSPLHF.

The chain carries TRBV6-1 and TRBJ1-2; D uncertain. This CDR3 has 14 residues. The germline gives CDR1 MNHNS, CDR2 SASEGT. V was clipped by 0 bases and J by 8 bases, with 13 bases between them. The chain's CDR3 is CASSEARKSRGYTF. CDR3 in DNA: TGTGCCAGCAGTGAAGCGCGAAAAAGTAGGGGCTACACCTTC.

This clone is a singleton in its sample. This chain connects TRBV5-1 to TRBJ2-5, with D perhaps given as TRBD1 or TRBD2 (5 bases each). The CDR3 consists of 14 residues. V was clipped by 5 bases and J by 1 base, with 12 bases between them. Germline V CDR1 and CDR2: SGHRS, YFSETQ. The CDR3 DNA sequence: TGCGCCAGCAGTGTGTTGGGGGTCCAAGAGACCCAGTACTTC. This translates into CASSVLGVQETQYF.

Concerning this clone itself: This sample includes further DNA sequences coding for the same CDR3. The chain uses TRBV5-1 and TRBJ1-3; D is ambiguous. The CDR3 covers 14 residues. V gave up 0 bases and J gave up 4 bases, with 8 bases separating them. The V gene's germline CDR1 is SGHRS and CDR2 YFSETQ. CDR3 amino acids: CASSLGSSGNTIYF. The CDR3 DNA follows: TGCGCCAGCAGCTTGGGGTCTAGCGGAAACACCATATATTTT.

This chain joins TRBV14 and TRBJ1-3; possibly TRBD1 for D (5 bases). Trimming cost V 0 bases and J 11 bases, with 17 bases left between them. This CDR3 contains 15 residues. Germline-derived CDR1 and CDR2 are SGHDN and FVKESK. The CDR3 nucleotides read TGTGCCAGCAGCCAAGACCCCGGTGGAGGACAAGCCATATATTTT. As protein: CASSQDPGGGQAIYF.

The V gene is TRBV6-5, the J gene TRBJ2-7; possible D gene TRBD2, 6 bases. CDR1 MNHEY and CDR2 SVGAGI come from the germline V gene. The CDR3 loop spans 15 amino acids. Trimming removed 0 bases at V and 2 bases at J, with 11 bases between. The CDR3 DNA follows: TGTGCCAGCAGTTACTCGCGGGGACCAACCTACGAGCAGTACTTC. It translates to CASSYSRGPTYEQYF.

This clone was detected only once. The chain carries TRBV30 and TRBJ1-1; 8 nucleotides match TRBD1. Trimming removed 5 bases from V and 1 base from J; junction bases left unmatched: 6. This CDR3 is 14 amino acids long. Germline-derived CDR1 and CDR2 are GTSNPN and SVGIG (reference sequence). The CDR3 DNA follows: TGTGCCTGGGGGAGGGGGACAGGGAACACTGAAGCTTTCTTT. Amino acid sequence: CAWGRGTGNTEAFF. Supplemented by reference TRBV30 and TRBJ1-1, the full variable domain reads SQTIHQWPATLVQPVGSPLSLECTVEGTSNPNLYWYRQAAGRGLQLLFYSVGIGQISSEVPQNLSASRPQDRQFILSSKKLLLSDSGFYLCAWGRGTGNTEAFFGQGTRLTVV.

Here the CDR3 reads CASSPSLNTQYF. The CDR3 nucleotides are TGTGCCAGCAGCCCTTCCTTGAATACGCAGTATTTT. The chain couples TRBV3-1 (or the pseudogene TRBV3-2) to TRBJ2-3; D is uncertain. Germline CDR1 reads LGHDT; CDR2 reads YNNKEL (reference sequence). This CDR3 comprises 12 residues. V was clipped by 4 bases and J by 7 bases, with 9 bases between them.

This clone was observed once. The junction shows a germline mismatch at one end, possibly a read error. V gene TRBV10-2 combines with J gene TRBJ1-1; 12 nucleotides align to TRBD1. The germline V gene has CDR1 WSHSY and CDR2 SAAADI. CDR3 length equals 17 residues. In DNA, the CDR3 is TGCGCCAGCAGTGGGTCCCCGGGACAGGGGGCGCACACTGAGGCTTTCTTT. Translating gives CASSGSPGQGAHTEAFF.

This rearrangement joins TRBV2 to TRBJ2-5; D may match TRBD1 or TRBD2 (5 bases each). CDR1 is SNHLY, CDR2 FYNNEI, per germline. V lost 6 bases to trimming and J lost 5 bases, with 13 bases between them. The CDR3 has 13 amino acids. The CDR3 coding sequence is TGTGCCAGCAGATCCGGGGCCGGTGAGACCCAGTACTTC. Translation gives CASRSGAGETQYF.

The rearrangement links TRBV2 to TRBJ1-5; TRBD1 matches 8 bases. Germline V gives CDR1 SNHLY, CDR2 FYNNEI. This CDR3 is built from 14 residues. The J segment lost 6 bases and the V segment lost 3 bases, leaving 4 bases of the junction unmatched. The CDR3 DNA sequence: TGTGCCAGCAGTGATGACAGGGGTAGTCAGCCCCAGCATTTT. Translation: CASSDDRGSQPQHF.

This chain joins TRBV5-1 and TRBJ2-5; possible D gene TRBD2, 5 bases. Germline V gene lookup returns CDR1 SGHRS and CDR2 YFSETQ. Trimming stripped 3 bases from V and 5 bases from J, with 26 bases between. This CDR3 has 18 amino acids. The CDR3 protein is CASSSDSRRSSGGETQYF. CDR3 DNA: TGCGCCAGCAGCTCGGACTCTCGCAGGTCATCGGGTGGGGAGACCCAGTACTTC. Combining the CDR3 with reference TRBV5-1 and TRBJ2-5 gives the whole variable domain KAGVTQTPRYLIKTRGQQVTLSCSPISGHRSVSWYQQTPGQGLQFLFEYFSETQRNKGNFPGRFSGRQFSNSRSEMNVSTLELGDSALYLCASSSDSRRSSGGETQYFGPGTRLLVL.

CDR3 residues: CASSPAGQGSYEQYF. CDR3 nucleotide sequence: TGTGCCAGCAGCCCGGCGGGACAGGGGTCCTACGAGCAGTACTTC. The chain uses TRBV7-7 and TRBJ2-7; 10 bases line up with TRBD1. The V gene's germline CDR1 is SSHAT and CDR2 FNYEAQ (reference sequence). The CDR3 sequence is 15 residues long. With 5 bases clipped from V and 1 base from J, the junction kept 5 bases outside the gene matches.

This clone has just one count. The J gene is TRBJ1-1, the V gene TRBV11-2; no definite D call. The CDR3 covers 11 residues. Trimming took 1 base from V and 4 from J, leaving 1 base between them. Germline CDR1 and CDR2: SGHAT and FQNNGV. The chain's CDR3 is CASSLGTEAFF. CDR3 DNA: TGTGCCAGCAGCTTAGGCACTGAAGCTTTCTTT.